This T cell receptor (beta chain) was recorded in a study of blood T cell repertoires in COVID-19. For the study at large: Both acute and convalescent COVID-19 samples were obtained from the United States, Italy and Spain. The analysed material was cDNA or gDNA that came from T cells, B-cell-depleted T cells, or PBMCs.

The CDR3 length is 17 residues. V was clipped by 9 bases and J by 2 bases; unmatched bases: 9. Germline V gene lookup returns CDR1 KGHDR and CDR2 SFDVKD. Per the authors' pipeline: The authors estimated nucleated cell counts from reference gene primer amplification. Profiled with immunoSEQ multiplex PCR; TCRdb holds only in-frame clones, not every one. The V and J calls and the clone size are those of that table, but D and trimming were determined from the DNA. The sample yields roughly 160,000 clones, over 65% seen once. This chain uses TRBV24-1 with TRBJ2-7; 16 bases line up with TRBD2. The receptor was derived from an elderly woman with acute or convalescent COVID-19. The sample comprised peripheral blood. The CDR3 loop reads CATAGLAGGHRTYEQYF. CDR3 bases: TGTGCCACCGCGGGACTAGCGGGAGGGCACAGGACCTACGAGCAGTACTTC.